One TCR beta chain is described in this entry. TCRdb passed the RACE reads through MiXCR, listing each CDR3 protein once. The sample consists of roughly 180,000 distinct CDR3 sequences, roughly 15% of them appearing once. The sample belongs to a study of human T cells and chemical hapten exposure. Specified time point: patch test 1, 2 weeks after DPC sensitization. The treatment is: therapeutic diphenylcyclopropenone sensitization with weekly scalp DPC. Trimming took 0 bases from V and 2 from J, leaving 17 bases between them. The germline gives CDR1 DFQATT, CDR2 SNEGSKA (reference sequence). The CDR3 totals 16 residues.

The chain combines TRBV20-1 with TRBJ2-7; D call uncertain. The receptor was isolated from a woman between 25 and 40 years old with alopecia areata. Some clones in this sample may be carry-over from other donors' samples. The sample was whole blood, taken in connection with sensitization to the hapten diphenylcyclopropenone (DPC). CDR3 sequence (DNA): TGCAGTGCTAGAGATTTCTCGCGGTGGGGTGCCTACGAGCAGTACTTC. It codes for CSARDFSRWGAYEQYF.